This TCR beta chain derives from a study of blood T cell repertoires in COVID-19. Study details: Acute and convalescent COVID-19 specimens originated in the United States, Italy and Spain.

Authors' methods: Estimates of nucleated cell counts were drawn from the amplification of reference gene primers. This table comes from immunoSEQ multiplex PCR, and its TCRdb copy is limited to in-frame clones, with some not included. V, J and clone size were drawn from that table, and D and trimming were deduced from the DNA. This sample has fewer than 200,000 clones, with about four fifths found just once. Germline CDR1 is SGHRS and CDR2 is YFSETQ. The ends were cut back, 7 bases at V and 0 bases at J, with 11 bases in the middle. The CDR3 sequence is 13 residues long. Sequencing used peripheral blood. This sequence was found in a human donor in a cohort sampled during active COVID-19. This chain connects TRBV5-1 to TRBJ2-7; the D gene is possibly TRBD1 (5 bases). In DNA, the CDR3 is TGCGCCAGCTCCCAAGGGGACTCCTACGAGCAGTACTTC. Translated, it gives CASSQGDSYEQYF.